The clone carrying this T cell receptor beta chain has at least ten counts. The sample comes from a study of early T cells in non-severe SARS-CoV-2 infection. MiXCR was run by TCRdb on the 5' RACE reads, yielding one entry per CDR3 protein. The repertoire includes tens of thousands of distinct CDR3 sequences, around 13% of them detected once, and roughly 4.2% sits in the top ten. Sequenced sample: whole blood. This sequence originates from an adult who was a healthcare worker with PCR-confirmed SARS-CoV-2 infection or an uninfected control (not recorded which).

The CDR3 nucleotides read TGTGCCAGCAGCCAAGACATCAAGGCTAACTATGGCTACACCTTC. The encoded protein is CASSQDIKANYGYTF. This rearrangement joins TRBV3-1 to TRBJ1-2; no clear D gene. V lost 0 bases and J lost 0, with 8 bases in between. Germline V CDR1 and CDR2: LGHDT, YNNKEL (reference sequence). The CDR3 totals 15 residues.